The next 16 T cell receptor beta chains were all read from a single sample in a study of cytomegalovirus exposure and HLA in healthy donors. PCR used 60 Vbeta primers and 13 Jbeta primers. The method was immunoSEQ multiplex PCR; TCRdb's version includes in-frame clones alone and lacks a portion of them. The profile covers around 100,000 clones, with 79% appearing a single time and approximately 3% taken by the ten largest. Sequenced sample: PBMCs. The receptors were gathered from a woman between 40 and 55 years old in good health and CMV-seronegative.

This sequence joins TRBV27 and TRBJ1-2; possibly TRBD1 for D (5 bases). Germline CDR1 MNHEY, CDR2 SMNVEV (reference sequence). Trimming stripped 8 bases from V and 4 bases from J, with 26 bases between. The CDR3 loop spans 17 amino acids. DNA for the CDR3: TGTGCCAGCCTGCCCGCCGGGGGAGGGGTATACGCCTATGGCTACACCTTC. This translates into CASLPAGGGVYAYGYTF.

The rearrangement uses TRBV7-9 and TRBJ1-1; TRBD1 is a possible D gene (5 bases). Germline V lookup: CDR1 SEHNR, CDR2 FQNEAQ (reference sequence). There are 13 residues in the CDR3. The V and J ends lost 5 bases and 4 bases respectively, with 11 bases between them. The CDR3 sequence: CASSPTGVTEAFF. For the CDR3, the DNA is TGTGCCAGCAGCCCGACGGGGGTCACTGAAGCTTTCTTT.

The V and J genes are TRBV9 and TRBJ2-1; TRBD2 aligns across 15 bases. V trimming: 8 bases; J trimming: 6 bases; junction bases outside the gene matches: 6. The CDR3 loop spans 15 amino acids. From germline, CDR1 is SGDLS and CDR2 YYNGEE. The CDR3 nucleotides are TGTGCCAGTGGACTAGCGGGAGGGCCCGGCAATGAGCAGTTCTTC. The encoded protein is CASGLAGGPGNEQFF. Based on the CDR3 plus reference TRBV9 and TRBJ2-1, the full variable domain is DSGVTQTPKHLITATGQRVTLRCSPRSGDLSVYWYQQSLDQGLQFLIQYYNGEERAKGNILERFSAQQFPDLHSELNLSSLELGDSALYFCASGLAGGPGNEQFFGPGTRLTVL.

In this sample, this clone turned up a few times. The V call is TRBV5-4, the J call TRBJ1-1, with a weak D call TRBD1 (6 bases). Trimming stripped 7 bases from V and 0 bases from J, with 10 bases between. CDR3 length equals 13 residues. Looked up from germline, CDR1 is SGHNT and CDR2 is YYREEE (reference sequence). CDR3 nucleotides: TGTGCCAGCGAGGGGGGGTTGAACACTGAAGCTTTCTTT. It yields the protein CASEGGLNTEAFF.

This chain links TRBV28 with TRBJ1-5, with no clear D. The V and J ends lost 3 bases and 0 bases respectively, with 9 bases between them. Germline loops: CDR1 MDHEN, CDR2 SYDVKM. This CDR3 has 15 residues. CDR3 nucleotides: TGTGCCAGCAGTTTTTCTCGGTTTAGCAATCAGCCCCAGCATTTT. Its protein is CASSFSRFSNQPQHF.

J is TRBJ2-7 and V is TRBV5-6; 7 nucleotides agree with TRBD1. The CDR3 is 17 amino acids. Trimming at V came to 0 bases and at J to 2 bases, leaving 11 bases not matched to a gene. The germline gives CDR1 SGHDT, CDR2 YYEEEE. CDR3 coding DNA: TGTGCCAGCAGCTTGGCCGGGGACAGAGGTGGGACCTACGAGCAGTACTTC. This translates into CASSLAGDRGGTYEQYF.

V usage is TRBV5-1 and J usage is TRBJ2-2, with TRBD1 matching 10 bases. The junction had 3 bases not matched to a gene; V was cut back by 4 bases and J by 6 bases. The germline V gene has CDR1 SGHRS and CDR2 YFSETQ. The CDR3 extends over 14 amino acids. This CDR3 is CASSTGQGAGELFF. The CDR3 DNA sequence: TGCGCCAGCAGCACCGGACAGGGGGCCGGGGAGCTGTTTTTT.

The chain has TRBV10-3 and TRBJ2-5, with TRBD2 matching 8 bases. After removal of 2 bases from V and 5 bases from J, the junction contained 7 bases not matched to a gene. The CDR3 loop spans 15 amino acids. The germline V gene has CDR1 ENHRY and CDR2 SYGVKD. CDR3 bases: TGTGCCATCAGTGAGGGACTAGCAAGGGGCGAGACCCAGTACTTC. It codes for CAISEGLARGETQYF.

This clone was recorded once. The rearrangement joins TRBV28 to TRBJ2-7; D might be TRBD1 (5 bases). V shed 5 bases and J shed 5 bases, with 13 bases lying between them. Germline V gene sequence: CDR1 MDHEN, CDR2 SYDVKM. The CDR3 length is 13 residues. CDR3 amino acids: CASSMGQGDEQYF. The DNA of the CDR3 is TGTGCCAGCAGTATGGGGCAGGGTGACGAGCAGTACTTC.

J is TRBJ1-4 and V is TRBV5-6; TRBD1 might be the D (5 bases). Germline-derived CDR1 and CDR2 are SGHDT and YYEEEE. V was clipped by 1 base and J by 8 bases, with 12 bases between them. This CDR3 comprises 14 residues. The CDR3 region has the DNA TGTGCCAGCAGCTTGTCCGGGGGGAGCGAAAAACTGTTTTTT. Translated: CASSLSGGSEKLFF.

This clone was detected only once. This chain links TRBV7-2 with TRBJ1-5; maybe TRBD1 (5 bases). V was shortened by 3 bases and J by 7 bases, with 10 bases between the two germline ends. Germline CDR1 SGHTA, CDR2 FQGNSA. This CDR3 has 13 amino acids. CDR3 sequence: CASSFLGGQPQHF. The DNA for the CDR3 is TGTGCCAGCAGCTTCCTCGGGGGGCAGCCCCAGCATTTT.

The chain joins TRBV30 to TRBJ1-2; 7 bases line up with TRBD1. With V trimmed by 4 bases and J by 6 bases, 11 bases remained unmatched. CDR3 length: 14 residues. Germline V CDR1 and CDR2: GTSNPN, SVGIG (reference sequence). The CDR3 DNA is TGTGCCTGGACCCCGGACAGGCTCACTGATGGCTACACCTTC. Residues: CAWTPDRLTDGYTF.

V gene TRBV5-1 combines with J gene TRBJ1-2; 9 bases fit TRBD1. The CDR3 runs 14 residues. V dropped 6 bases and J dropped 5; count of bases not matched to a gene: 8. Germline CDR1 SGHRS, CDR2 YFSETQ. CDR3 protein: CASNPGQGLYGYTF. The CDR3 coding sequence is TGCGCCAGCAACCCGGGACAGGGTTTGTATGGCTACACCTTC.

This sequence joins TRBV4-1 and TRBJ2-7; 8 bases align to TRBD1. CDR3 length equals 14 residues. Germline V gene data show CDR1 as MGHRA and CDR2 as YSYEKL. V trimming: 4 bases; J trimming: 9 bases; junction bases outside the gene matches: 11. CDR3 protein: CASSPRQGFSVQYF. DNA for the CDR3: TGCGCCAGCAGCCCACGACAGGGGTTCTCGGTGCAGTACTTC.

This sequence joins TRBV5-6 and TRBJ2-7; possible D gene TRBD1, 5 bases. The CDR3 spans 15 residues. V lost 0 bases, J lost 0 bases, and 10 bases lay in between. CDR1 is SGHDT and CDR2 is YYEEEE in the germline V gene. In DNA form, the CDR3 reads TGTGCCAGCAGCTTGGACAGGTCGTACTCCTACGAGCAGTACTTC. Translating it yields CASSLDRSYSYEQYF.

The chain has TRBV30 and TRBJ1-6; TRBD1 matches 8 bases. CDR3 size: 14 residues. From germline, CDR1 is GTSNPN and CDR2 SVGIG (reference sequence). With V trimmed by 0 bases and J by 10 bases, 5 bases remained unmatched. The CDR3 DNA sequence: TGTGCCTGGAGTGTAGGGCAGGGGGCATCACCCCTCCACTTT. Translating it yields CAWSVGQGASPLHF.